The rows below give T cell receptor beta chains drawn from one sample of a study of T cell repertoires in cytomegalovirus infection. MiXCR, applied by TCRdb to the reads, yields one record per CDR3 protein. Of around 250,000 distinct CDR3 sequences listed, over 15% were seen once; the top ten hold around half. The sample taken for sequencing was CD8+ T cells from PBMCs. These receptors were taken from a human donor in good health (CMV status not recorded). Some clones in this sample may be carry-over from other donors' samples. Each CDR3 is given with its conserved first and last residue. A D gene is named only where the DNA matches it firmly. The size field is filled for only some rows; it gives once, few, many or a size class.

-	TRBV15	TRBJ1-2	-	CATSRGIEGLYGYTF	TGTGCCACCAGCAGAGGGATCGAGGGGCTATATGGCTACACCTTC
-	TRBV6-6	TRBJ1-5	many	CASALFLHLSNQPQHF	TGTGCCAGCGCTTTATTTTTACACCTTAGCAATCAGCCCCAGCATTTT
TRBD2	TRBV28	TRBJ2-5	few	CASSLGRAQETQYF	TGTGCCAGCAGTTTGGGGAGGGCCCAAGAGACCCAGTACTTC
-	TRBV12-3/TRBV12-4	TRBJ2-7	few	CASSPSESSYEQYF	TGTGCCAGCAGCCCCTCTGAGAGCTCCTACGAGCAGTACTTC
-	TRBV5-1	TRBJ1-1	many	CASSMGNTEAFF	TGCGCCAGTTCGATGGGGAACACTGAAGCTTTCTTT
TRBD1	TRBV12-3/TRBV12-4	TRBJ1-1	many	CASSLEFDREPNTEAFF	TGTGCCAGCAGTTTAGAATTCGACAGGGAGCCGAACACTGAAGCTTTCTTT
TRBD1	TRBV20-1	TRBJ2-5	few	CSAPDRGQETQYF	TGCAGTGCTCCGGACAGGGGGCAAGAGACCCAGTACTTC
-	TRBV14	TRBJ2-5	-	CARPDSQYF	TGTGCCCGACCTGACAGCCAGTACTTC
TRBD1	TRBV7-8	TRBJ2-7	many	CASSNGRDRGTYEQYF	TGTGCCAGCAGCAACGGCCGGGACAGGGGGACCTACGAGCAGTACTTC
-	TRBV6-2/TRBV6-3	TRBJ2-2	-	CASSYSRGATGELFF	TGTGCCAGCAGCTATTCCAGGGGGGCAACCGGGGAGCTGTTTTTT
TRBD2	TRBV4-3	TRBJ2-7	-	CASSQVGGAGEQYF	TGCGCCAGCAGCCAAGTCGGGGGGGCCGGCGAGCAGTACTTC
-	TRBV7-6	TRBJ1-2	many	CASSLDGWRNGYTF	TGTGCCAGCAGCTTAGACGGATGGAGGAATGGCTACACCTTC
TRBD1	TRBV19	TRBJ2-2	-	CASSMADRGPTGELFF	TGTGCCAGTAGTATGGCGGACAGGGGGCCCACCGGGGAGCTGTTTTTT
TRBD1	TRBV6-2/TRBV6-3	TRBJ2-5	-	CASSSGQGIETQYF	TGTGCCAGCAGTTCGGGACAGGGGATCGAGACCCAGTACTTC
-	TRBV5-5	TRBJ1-6	-	CASSPITMQLGNSPLHF	TGTGCCAGCAGCCCCATAACGATGCAGTTGGGTAATTCACCCCTCCACTTT
TRBD2	TRBV12-3/TRBV12-4	TRBJ2-7	few	CASREGGYEQYF	TGTGCCAGCCGGGAGGGGGGCTACGAGCAGTACTTC
-	TRBV7-9	TRBJ1-1	many	CASSLGQNEAFF	TGTGCCAGCAGCTTAGGACAGAATGAAGCTTTCTTT
-	TRBV6-5	TRBJ1-1	-	CASKGSGNTEAFF	TGTGCCAGCAAGGGGAGCGGGAACACTGAAGCTTTCTTT
-	TRBV6-5	TRBJ1-1	-	CASSQALGGTEAFF	TGTGCCAGCAGTCAGGCGCTGGGGGGTACTGAAGCTTTCTTT
TRBD2	TRBV2	TRBJ2-7	few	CAITSVGTYEQYF	TGTGCCATTACTAGCGTGGGAACGTACGAGCAGTACTTC
TRBD2	TRBV6-2/TRBV6-3	TRBJ2-1	few	CASSYSSSGAYNEQFF	TGTGCCAGCAGTTACTCGTCTAGCGGGGCATACAATGAGCAGTTCTTC
-	TRBV7-9	TRBJ1-1	-	CASGRGPEAFF	TGTGCCAGCGGTCGGGGTCCTGAAGCTTTCTTT
-	TRBV13	TRBJ1-1	few	CASSFFGQPNTEAFF	TGTGCCAGCAGCTTTTTTGGGCAGCCCAACACTGAAGCTTTCTTT
TRBD2	TRBV12-3/TRBV12-4	TRBJ2-1	many	CASSFVVGGRRGGSYNEQFF	TGTGCCAGCAGTTTTGTAGTGGGAGGGAGGCGGGGGGGCTCCTACAATGAGCAGTTCTTC
-	TRBV7-2	TRBJ2-7	many	CASSPTGTYEQYF	TGTGCCAGCAGTCCTACAGGTACCTACGAGCAGTACTTC
TRBD2	TRBV7-2	TRBJ2-3	many	CASSLEASGGYTDTQYF	TGTGCCAGCAGCTTAGAAGCTAGCGGGGGGTACACAGATACGCAGTATTTT
TRBD2	TRBV6-2/TRBV6-3	TRBJ2-1	once	CASSYDRALAGGLYEQFF	TGTGCCAGCAGTTACGATCGCGCACTAGCGGGGGGCCTCTATGAGCAGTTCTTC
-	TRBV28	TRBJ1-2	few	CASSLSQGRAYGYTF	TGTGCCAGCAGTTTATCCCAGGGACGGGCCTATGGCTACACCTTC
-	TRBV6-6	TRBJ1-2	many	CASSLGLNYGYTF	TGTGCCAGCAGTCTAGGGCTCAACTATGGCTACACCTTC
-	TRBV6-2/TRBV6-3	TRBJ1-1	many	CASSFSRIGAEAFF	TGTGCCAGCAGCTTCTCACGCATCGGGGCTGAAGCTTTCTTT
-	TRBV7-9	TRBJ1-4	many	CASSLGKPTNEKLFF	TGTGCCAGCAGCCTCGGAAAACCAACTAATGAAAAACTGTTTTTT
-	TRBV7-6	TRBJ2-3	many	CASSLNGASTDTQYF	TGTGCCAGCAGCTTAAACGGGGCGAGCACAGATACGCAGTATTTT
TRBD1	TRBV28	TRBJ1-5	few	CASSLWGQGAYQPQHF	TGTGCCAGCAGTTTATGGGGACAGGGGGCCTATCAGCCCCAGCATTTT
-	TRBV4-3	TRBJ1-3	few	CASSQALGDTGYSGNTIYF	TGCGCCAGCAGCCAAGCTCTCGGCGACACAGGCTACTCTGGAAACACCATATATTTT
-	TRBV29-1	TRBJ1-2	-	CSAGWGADGYTF	TGCAGCGCAGGTTGGGGCGCAGATGGCTACACCTTC
-	TRBV2	TRBJ2-7	-	CARQTRESSYEQYF	TGTGCCAGACAAACCAGGGAAAGCTCCTACGAGCAGTACTTC
-	TRBV5-5	TRBJ2-2	few	CASRWGSYTGELFF	TGTGCCAGCAGGTGGGGTAGCTACACCGGGGAGCTGTTTTTT
-	TRBV7-8	TRBJ2-2	many	CASSLSDGTGELFF	TGTGCCAGCAGCTTATCCGACGGCACCGGGGAGCTGTTTTTT
TRBD2	TRBV28	TRBJ2-1	few	CASSRGGNFDEQFF	TGTGCCAGCAGTCGGGGGGGCAATTTCGATGAGCAGTTCTTC
-	TRBV5-6	TRBJ2-3	-	CASSSSPRGADTQYF	TGTGCCAGCAGCTCGTCCCCCCGGGGCGCAGATACGCAGTATTTT
-	TRBV29-1	TRBJ1-1	many	CSVGDTEAFF	TGCAGCGTTGGTGACACTGAAGCTTTCTTT
TRBD1	TRBV6-6	TRBJ1-2	-	CASHRGSNYGYTF	TGTGCCAGCCACAGGGGATCAAACTATGGCTACACCTTC
-	TRBV20-1	TRBJ2-1	few	CSARALNTYNEQFF	TGCAGTGCTAGAGCCCTGAACACATACAATGAGCAGTTCTTC